The clone carrying this T cell receptor (beta chain) was counted a few times. The sample belongs to a study of regulatory T cells in long-lasting Graves disease. The wider study: Disease was considered persistent Graves' disease after over 5 years of antithyroid drugs (with positive TSH receptor antibodies).

The time point denotes: persistent/refractory GD, antithyroid drugs over 5 years with positive TRAb. From RNA extracted from PBMCs, the TCR library was made. Graves' disease diagnoses followed American Thyroid Association guidelines. The V and J ends lost 7 bases and 0 bases, in that order; junction bases with no gene match: 7. CDR1 and CDR2 (germline): SNHLY, FYNNEI. The CDR3 runs 16 residues. Building of the TCR beta libraries involved iRepertoire HTBI primers and Arm-PCR of CDR3 regions. TCRdb fed the multiplex PCR reads into MiXCR, producing one record per CDR3 protein. There are hundreds of thousands of distinct CDR3 sequences in the sample; around 30% occur only once, and about two fifths lies in the top ten.

The source material was peripheral blood mononuclear cells (PBMCs), sampled when the disease was refractory, from a patient treated with antithyroid drugs. The receptor was isolated from a female donor with Graves disease. The gene calls are TRBV2 and TRBJ1-5; 9 bases match TRBD1. CDR3 protein: CASTGQGFNSNQPQHF. The DNA for the CDR3 is TGTGCCAGCACGGGACAGGGCTTTAATAGCAATCAGCCCCAGCATTTT.